This T cell receptor beta chain came from a study of blood T cell repertoires in COVID-19. Study details: Samples came from the United States, Italy and Spain, spanning acute and convalescent COVID-19. PBMCs, B-cell-depleted T cells, or T cells were the source of the cDNA or gDNA that made up the material.

Per the study methods: Quantification of nucleated cells was approximated via reference gene primer amplification. The data were produced by immunoSEQ multiplex PCR, yet TCRdb's version contains in-frame clones alone and is incomplete. The V and J calls and clone size are taken from that table; D and trimming were inferred from the DNA. The repertoire consists of roughly 89,000 clones, with 65% to 85% occurring once and the leading ten covering 15% to 19%. The CDR3 consists of 17 residues. CDR1 is SEHNR, CDR2 FQNEAQ, per germline (reference sequence). V lost 3 bases, J lost 4 bases, and 19 bases lay in between.

This receptor was taken from a woman older than 75 with acute or convalescent COVID-19. The J gene is TRBJ1-3, the V gene TRBV7-9; D unclear. Sequenced material: peripheral blood. The CDR3 is CASSFGLRGEAGNTIYF. CDR3 nucleotides: TGTGCCAGCAGCTTCGGTCTGCGGGGTGAGGCGGGAAACACCATATATTTT.